This TCR beta chain was sequenced for a study of blood T cell repertoires in COVID-19. Methods used by the authors: By means of reference gene primer amplification, nucleated cell counts were estimated. Clones were read by immunoSEQ multiplex PCR, and TCRdb kept only the in-frame ones, dropping some. V, J and clone size were drawn from that table, and D and trimming were deduced from the DNA. The table records 200,000 to 250,000 clones, about 80% of them present only once. Sequenced sample: PBMCs or T cells enriched from blood (not recorded which). The receptor comes from a man aged 60-69 years who had recovered from COVID-19.

The CDR3 loop is CASRAASVPNYGYTF. The CDR3 nucleotides read TGTGCCAGCAGAGCGGCGTCAGTACCTAACTATGGCTACACCTTC. J is TRBJ1-2 and V is TRBV2; the D is unclear. Germline CDR1 is SNHLY and CDR2 is FYNNEI. This CDR3 has 15 residues. V was cut by 6 bases and J by 0 bases, with 14 bases left in between.